This T cell receptor (beta chain) was found in a study of blood T cell repertoires in COVID-19 (dated by TCRdb to about 2020). A note on the overall study: Samples from collaborators originated in the United States, Italy and Spain and spanned both the acute and convalescent phases of COVID-19. Deeply sampled blood TCRbeta repertoires from subjects exposed to, actively infected with, or recovered from COVID-19 were included in the dataset. A freely available public database, intended as a resource for researchers studying the immune response to SARS-CoV-2, is where the repertoires were released. A de-identified subject ID, COVID-19 status, age in years and sex were almost always included in the sample metadata. Where available, HLA class I and class II types were obtained from metadata supplied by the sample provider rather than from assay-based typing. Samples came from the ongoing ImmuneRACE study (first 160 participants) plus 1,254 subjects from 6 global collaborators. The prospective study material was composed of cDNA or gDNA derived from T cells, B-cell-depleted T cells, or PBMCs. The paper as a whole reports these results and caveats: Clinical and demographic metadata were provided uncurated, with the amount varying by source and participant.

Points on this clone: It lacks a known antigen. No base quality values were provided; no much bigger clone lies one nucleotide off. Other DNA sequences of this sample code for an identical CDR3.

The immunoSEQ Assay, a bias-controlled multiplex PCR, was used to amplify TCRbeta CDR3 regions from genomic DNA. Per the authors' processing: Nucleated cell counts per sample were estimated from amplification of reference gene primers within the assay. To quantify the absolute abundance of each unique TCRbeta CDR3 rearrangement, sequence reads were collapsed and filtered. Productive Simpson clonality was computed per sample as the square root of Simpson's diversity index over productive rearrangements. This immuneACCESS table, as held by TCRdb, lists in-frame sequences with V and J called but not all clones. Of the missing ones, under half trace to an unresolved V gene in checked studies; the others have no known cause. V, J and clone size are taken as reported in that table, and D and trimming were inferred from the DNA itself. The sample records about 46,000 clones, roughly 90% of which are singletons. The ten most abundant clones make up 1.3% of the sample.

The collaborating institutions used their own protocols to collect whole blood in K2EDTA tubes. For TCRbeta analysis, collaborators shipped samples in one of three forms: frozen whole blood, isolated PBMCs, or DNA extracted from either of those sample types. The receptor was isolated from a man in his sixties with acute or convalescent COVID-19. Sequencing was done on a sample of peripheral blood.

The CDR3 region reads CASRPGQGLNTEAFF. The nucleotide sequence reads as follows: TGTGCCAGCAGGCCGGGACAGGGTCTGAACACTGAAGCTTTCTTT. Recombination joined TRBV2 with TRBJ1-1, with TRBD1 identical over 9 junction bases. Relative to germline, V is missing 6 bases and J is missing 0 bases, with 5 bases of the junction outside any gene match. From its cysteine to its phenylalanine, the CDR3 spans 15 amino acids. Kept here is only the CDR3 DNA, which spans 45 bases and is read in frame from base 1. In the germline V gene, CDR1 corresponds to SNHLY and CDR2 to FYNNEI.